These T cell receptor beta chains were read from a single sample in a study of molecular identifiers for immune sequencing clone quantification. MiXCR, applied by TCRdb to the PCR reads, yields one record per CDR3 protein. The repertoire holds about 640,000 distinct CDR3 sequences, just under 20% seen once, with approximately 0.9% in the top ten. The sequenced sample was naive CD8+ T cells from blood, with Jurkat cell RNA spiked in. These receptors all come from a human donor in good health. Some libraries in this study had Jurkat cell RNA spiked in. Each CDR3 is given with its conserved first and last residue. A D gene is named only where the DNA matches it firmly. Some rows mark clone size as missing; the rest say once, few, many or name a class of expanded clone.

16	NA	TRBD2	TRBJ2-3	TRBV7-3	TGTGCCGGCAGCTCAGGGACTAGCGGTAGCACAGATACGCAGTATTTT	CAGSSGTSGSTDTQYF
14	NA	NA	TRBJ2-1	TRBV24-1	TGTGCCACCAGTGATTCGGACTTCTACAATGAGCAGTTCTTC	CATSDSDFYNEQFF
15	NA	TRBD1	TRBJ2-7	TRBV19	TGTGCCAGTAGTATTGGGCAGGGGGTCTCCTACGAGCGGTACTTC	CASSIGQGVSYERYF
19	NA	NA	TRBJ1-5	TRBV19	TGTGCCAGTAGTATAGCCCGATTCGACAGGCTCGGTAGCAATCAGCCCCAGCATTTT	CASSIARFDRLGSNQPQHF
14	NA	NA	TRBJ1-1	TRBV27	TGTGCCAGCAGTCCCACCACAGGATATTCTGAAGCTTTCTTT	CASSPTTGYSEAFF
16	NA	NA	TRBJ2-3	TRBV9	TGTGCCAGCAGCGCCCCCCAAGGACCGGGACCAGATACGCAGTATTTT	CASSAPQGPGPDTQYF
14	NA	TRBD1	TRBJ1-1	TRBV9	TGTGCCAGCAGCTTAACCCAGGGGGGCACTGGAGCTTTCTTT	CASSLTQGGTGAFF
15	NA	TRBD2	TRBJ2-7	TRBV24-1	TGTGCCACCAGTGCTCTAGCGGGAGGTAAAGGCGAGCAGTACTTC	CATSALAGGKGEQYF
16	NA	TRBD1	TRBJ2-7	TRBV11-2	TGTGCCAGCAGCCTCGAACGGACAGGTCCCTCCTACGAGCAGTACTTC	CASSLERTGPSYEQYF
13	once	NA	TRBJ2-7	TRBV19	TGTGCCAGTAGTATCGGCGTGCCCTGCGAGCAGTACTTC	CASSIGVPCEQYF
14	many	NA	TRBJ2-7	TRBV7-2	TGTGCCAGCAGCTTGGACCGCTACCCCTACGAGCAGTACTTC	CASSLDRYPYEQYF
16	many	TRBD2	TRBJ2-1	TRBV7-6	TGTGCCAGCAGCCCCCTAAGTGGGACTAGCGGCGATGAGCAGTTCTTC	CASSPLSGTSGDEQFF